A selection of T cell receptor beta chains follows, all from one sample in a study of prognosis after radiotherapy for stage I lung cancer. TCRdb re-called the multiplex PCR reads through MiXCR, storing one row per CDR3 protein. The data show 15,000 to 25,000 distinct CDR3 sequences, about a quarter seen once. The source material was PBMCs, sampled before or after stereotactic body radiation therapy (not recorded which). These receptors were collected from a donor over 45 with non-small cell lung cancer. CDR3s include the opening cysteine and the closing phenylalanine or tryptophan. D genes are given only for firm matches.

v_call: TRBV29-1; d_call: NA; j_call: TRBJ2-3; cdr3_aa: CSVEQTADTQYF
v_call: TRBV25-1; d_call: NA; j_call: TRBJ1-1; cdr3_aa: CASSEARTFAEAFF
v_call: TRBV20-1; d_call: TRBD2; j_call: TRBJ2-1; cdr3_aa: CSALLAGALGEQFF
v_call: TRBV7-2; d_call: NA; j_call: TRBJ2-7; cdr3_aa: CASSPERLWGEQYF
v_call: TRBV5-8; d_call: NA; j_call: TRBJ2-1; cdr3_aa: CASSLDSGQFF
v_call: TRBV6-1; d_call: TRBD2; j_call: TRBJ2-1; cdr3_aa: CASSEASGRTNEQFF
v_call: TRBV18; d_call: NA; j_call: TRBJ1-3; cdr3_aa: CASSPGGGGNTIYF
v_call: TRBV5-1; d_call: TRBD2; j_call: TRBJ2-1; cdr3_aa: CASSLAASGRMHNEQFF
v_call: TRBV16; d_call: NA; j_call: TRBJ2-1; cdr3_aa: CASIQVSEQFF
v_call: TRBV2; d_call: NA; j_call: TRBJ2-7; cdr3_aa: CASSEGALVGYEQYF
v_call: TRBV6-2/TRBV6-3; d_call: NA; j_call: TRBJ2-1; cdr3_aa: CASGSWNEQFF
v_call: TRBV2; d_call: NA; j_call: TRBJ1-5; cdr3_aa: CASSEAFTSQPQHF
v_call: TRBV10-2; d_call: NA; j_call: TRBJ1-6; cdr3_aa: CASNSGQINSPLHF
v_call: TRBV7-9; d_call: NA; j_call: TRBJ1-1; cdr3_aa: CASSPTPTENTEAFF
v_call: TRBV6-1; d_call: TRBD1; j_call: TRBJ1-2; cdr3_aa: CASKSGGSSGYTF